This T cell receptor beta chain was documented in a study of blood T cells in healthy people across ages. Findings and limits, study-wide: Higher diversity and more naive CD4+ cells were features of long-lived donors, compared to aged donors.

This clonotype has a handful of counts. Antigen: not known. Healthy individuals of Caucasian origin from Russia, aged about 6 to 95, served as donors. Researchers collected roughly 9.8 milliliters of peripheral blood from every single donor. The CDR3 contains 16 residues. The germline CDR1 and CDR2 sequences are SQVTM and ANQGSEA. J was trimmed by 3 bases and V by 3 bases; bases with no gene match: 6. Primers used in a second PCR of about 7 to 12 cycles were a sample-barcoded 5' primer and a J-beta primer mix. Unique molecular identifiers of 12 random nucleotides labeled each cDNA. MiXCR, applied by TCRdb to the 5' RACE reads, yields one record per CDR3 protein. Altogether 700,000 to 950,000 distinct CDR3 sequences are present, about 42% being singletons, with the ten largest covering around a fifth.

The origin of this receptor is a woman aged 60 to 75 in good health. The rearrangement links TRBV29-1 to TRBJ2-3, with 13 bases identical to TRBD2. Material for sequencing was blood. CDR3 region: CSVDRTSGSPTDTQYF. The DNA for the CDR3 is TGCAGCGTTGATAGGACTAGCGGGAGCCCAACAGATACGCAGTATTTT.